This entry features one T cell receptor (beta chain) sequence. This sample is part of a study of blood T cell repertoires in COVID-19. Overall study: Samples representing acute and convalescent COVID-19 were sourced from the United States, Italy and Spain. T cells, B-cell-depleted T cells, or PBMCs supplied cDNA or gDNA.

How the authors handled the data: Reference gene primer amplification gave nucleated cell count estimates. Some clones are missing from TCRdb's copy, which holds only in-frame ones; the method was immunoSEQ multiplex PCR. D and trimming come from the DNA, and the V and J calls and clone size come from that table. Of approximately 170,000 clones listed, around 72% are singletons. The V gene lost 7 bases and the J gene lost 0 bases, with 10 bases spanning the gap. The length of the CDR3 is 15 residues. Germline lookup yields CDR1 MNHEY and CDR2 SMNVEV (reference sequence). Sequenced material: peripheral blood. The TCR comes from a woman older than 75 with acute or convalescent COVID-19. The V and J genes are TRBV27 and TRBJ1-6; no firm D call. CDR3 sequence reads: CASKPMSSYNSPLHF. In nucleotides, the CDR3 is TGTGCCAGCAAACCCATGAGCTCCTATAATTCACCCCTCCACTTT.